This TCR beta chain was obtained from a study of cytomegalovirus exposure and HLA in healthy donors. The study's findings and limits: Reportedly, diagnosis of cytomegalovirus status by the classifier showed high specificity and sensitivity. A missense DCLRE1C variant was associated with V- and J-gene trimming of TCR beta chains in a later analysis, and an independent cohort replicated the association. Analyzed later, most CMV-associated TCR beta chains appeared HLA-restricted. HLA allele associations emerged for under 20,000 TCR beta sequences in a later analysis, at 0.05 false discovery rate.

The CDR3 is made up of 15 amino acids. Germline V CDR1 and CDR2: MNHNY, SVGAGI (reference sequence). As regards this clone: The antigen remains unidentified.

The PCR used 60 Vbeta and 13 Jbeta primers. This table comes from immunoSEQ multiplex PCR, and its TCRdb copy is limited to in-frame clones, with some not included. The sample consists of approximately 160,000 clones, 84% of them appearing once. The sequenced sample consisted of PBMCs. This chain links TRBV6-6 with TRBJ2-5, with 9 bases matching TRBD2. The J call may be wrong; the DNA end is better matched by TRBJ2-7. The source is a boy younger than 10 in good health and CMV-seronegative. CDR3 loop: CASSGRLAGTYEQYF. The CDR3, as DNA: TGTGCCAGCAGTGGCCGGCTAGCGGGAACCTACGAGCAGTACTTC.